This note documents a single TCR beta chain sequence. The antigen remains undetermined. Libraries were prepared by immunoSEQ multiplex PCR; TCRdb keeps only in-frame clonotypes and omits some of them. Of around 60,000 clones listed, roughly four fifths are singletons. This sample is part of a study of OX40 agonist ivuxolimab in advanced cancers. Across the study: It was ivuxolimab, an agonistic anti-OX40 (CD134) antibody, that patients were treated with. Eligibility admitted prior anti-PD-1, anti-PD-L1 or anti-CTLA-4 therapy; 35% to 40% had some. In three patients, partial responses were observed, one with hepatocellular carcinoma and two with cutaneous melanoma.

General study findings and limits: Average numbers of expanded clones were greater in CD8+ T cells than in CD4+.

This CDR3 is 15 amino acids long. CDR1 SNHLY and CDR2 FYNNEI come from the germline V gene. Trimming stripped 5 bases from V and 5 bases from J, with 18 bases between. The chain employs TRBV2 and TRBJ1-1, with TRBD1 as a possible D gene (5 bases). Sequenced here: CD4+ or CD8+ T cells sorted from blood, sampled in a trial of the OX40 agonist ivuxolimab. The clonotype originates from an adult with an advanced solid tumor such as melanoma, head and neck, liver or kidney cancer. The CDR3 sequence: CASSKSGRWGTEAFF. CDR3 DNA: TGTGCCAGCAGTAAGTCGGGACGCTGGGGGACTGAAGCTTTCTTT.